The 20 T cell receptor beta chains given below trace back to one sample, sequenced in a study of T cell responses to AZD1222 COVID-19 vaccine. The repertoire was sequenced with immunoSEQ multiplex PCR; TCRdb's copy has only in-frame clones and lacks some. The data show around 110,000 clones, with 80% to 90% seen just once and 3% to 4% held by the top ten. Source: peripheral blood, taken on day 0 of MenACWY control vaccination. Receptors originate from an adult in good health.

This chain links TRBV15 with TRBJ1-1, with D maybe TRBD1 (5 bases). CDR3 length: 15 residues. V lost 0 bases, J lost 4 bases, and 12 bases lay in between. Germline assignment: CDR1 LNHNV and CDR2 YYDKDF (reference sequence). This CDR3 is CATSRDQGLATEAFF. CDR3 sequence (DNA): TGTGCCACCAGCAGAGATCAGGGTTTGGCCACTGAAGCTTTCTTT.

This sequence joins TRBV14 and TRBJ2-1; no clear D gene. There are 15 residues in the CDR3. The germline CDR1 and CDR2 sequences are SGHDN and FVKESK. V lost 4 bases, J lost 9 bases, and 19 bases lay in between. The CDR3 region has the DNA TGTGCCAGCAGCCTCCGGGCCGATCGCCTGAGTGAGCAGTTCTTC. This encodes CASSLRADRLSEQFF.

The genes are TRBV7-2 and TRBJ2-5, with TRBD1 matching 8 bases. Per the germline V gene, CDR1 is SGHTA and CDR2 is FQGNSA. The length of the CDR3 is 14 residues. Unmatched junction bases numbered 1, after V lost 0 bases and J lost 4 bases. The CDR3 reads CASSLAGTGETQYF. DNA of the CDR3: TGTGCCAGCAGCTTAGCGGGGACAGGAGAGACCCAGTACTTC.

CDR3 sequence reads: CASSLRGASTDTQYF. The CDR3, as DNA: TGCGCCAGCAGCTTACGGGGGGCTAGCACAGATACGCAGTATTTT. This chain joins TRBV5-1 and TRBJ2-3; the D gene is possibly TRBD2 (7 bases). V dropped 2 bases and J dropped 0 bases, with 10 bases sitting between them. Looked up from germline, CDR1 is SGHRS and CDR2 is YFSETQ. The CDR3 contains 15 residues.

CDR3 in DNA: TGTGCCAGCAGCCAACTAGGGCGAAAACAGTACAATGAGCAGTTCTTC. Amino acid sequence: CASSQLGRKQYNEQFF. This chain joins TRBV3-1 (or the pseudogene TRBV3-2) and TRBJ2-1, with D unresolved. The germline V and J ends were trimmed by 2 bases and 4 bases, with 15 bases remaining between them. The V gene's germline CDR1 is LGHDT and CDR2 YNNKEL (reference sequence). The CDR3 loop spans 16 amino acids.

V and J are TRBV28 and TRBJ2-7; possible D gene TRBD2, 6 bases. The V end was cut by 8 bases, the J end by 5 bases, with 19 bases between. Germline V lookup: CDR1 MDHEN, CDR2 SYDVKM. The CDR3 consists of 14 residues. The CDR3 DNA follows: TGTGCCAGCGGACGGGCGGGGCCCATCAACGAGCAGTACTTC. Its translation: CASGRAGPINEQYF.

The chain couples TRBV7-8 to TRBJ1-1; 7 positions match TRBD1. V lost 5 bases, J lost 4 bases, and 13 bases stayed unmatched. The V gene's germline CDR1 is SGHVS and CDR2 FQNEAQ. The CDR3 runs to 16 residues. This CDR3 reads CASSTGAGGLGTEAFF. The CDR3 DNA reads TGTGCCAGCAGCACAGGGGCGGGGGGATTGGGCACTGAAGCTTTCTTT. The whole variable domain, filled in from reference TRBV7-8 and TRBJ1-1, reads GAGVSQSPRYKVAKRGQDVALRCDPISGHVSLFWYQQALGQGPEFLTYFQNEAQLDKSGLPSDRFFAERPEGSVSTLKIQRTQQEDSAVYLCASSTGAGGLGTEAFFGQGTRLTVV.

This clone has only one observation. The rearrangement joins TRBV7-9 to TRBJ2-7; possible D gene TRBD1, 7 bases. Trimming stripped 2 bases from V and 8 bases from J, with 16 bases between. The germline V gene has CDR1 SEHNR and CDR2 FQNEAQ (reference sequence). The CDR3 sequence is 14 residues long. The CDR3 reads CASSLKGGDSQQYF. CDR3 in DNA: TGTGCCAGCAGCTTAAAAGGCGGGGACAGTCAGCAGTACTTC. The variable domain in full, completed from reference TRBV7-9 and TRBJ2-7, reads DTGVSQNPRHKITKRGQNVTFRCDPISEHNRLYWYRQTLGQGPEFLTYFQNEAQLEKSRLLSDRFSAERPKGSFSTLEIQRTEQGDSAMYLCASSLKGGDSQQYFGPGTRLTVT.

The chain uses TRBV24-1 and TRBJ1-2; D perhaps matches TRBD1 (6 bases). The CDR3 is 12 residues long. V lost 4 bases and J lost 6, with 8 bases in between. Germline CDR1 is KGHDR and CDR2 is SFDVKD. As DNA, the CDR3 is TGTGCCACCAGTGAGGGGGCTGATGGCTACACCTTC. Protein: CATSEGADGYTF.

The CDR3 DNA follows: TGTGCCAGCAGCGGGAGGACAGGGGATTTTGGCTACACCTTC. It yields the protein CASSGRTGDFGYTF. The rearrangement links TRBV7-2 to TRBJ1-2, with 9 bases that match TRBD1. This CDR3 spans 14 amino acids. The junction had 8 bases not matched to a gene; V was cut back by 5 bases and J by 7 bases. Germline CDR1 SGHTA, CDR2 FQGNSA.

The CDR3 DNA reads TGCGCCAGCAGCCTACGAGCGGGGCCAGCGGGAGGGACCCAGTACTTC. Translating gives CASSLRAGPAGGTQYF. The rearrangement links TRBV4-1 to TRBJ2-5; TRBD2 aligns across 9 bases. CDR1 and CDR2 (germline): MGHRA, YSYEKL. The CDR3 has 16 residues. The J segment lost 7 bases and the V segment lost 4 bases, leaving 13 bases of the junction unmatched.

The chain couples TRBV7-6 to TRBJ1-1; 8 bases agree with TRBD1. The CDR3 sequence is 17 residues long. Germline V gene data show CDR1 as SGHVS and CDR2 as FNYEAQ. The ends lost 5 bases at V and 6 bases at J; junction bases unmatched: 17. The CDR3: CASSVRQGSTGNAEAFF. For the CDR3, the DNA is TGTGCCAGCAGCGTCCGACAGGGGAGCACCGGTAACGCTGAAGCTTTCTTT.

This clone was seen just once. The chain recombines TRBV19 with TRBJ1-2, with no clear D. Per the germline V gene, CDR1 is LNHDA and CDR2 is SQIVND (reference sequence). The length of the CDR3 is 15 residues. Trimming removed 0 bases from V and 4 bases from J, with 12 bases in between. The DNA of the CDR3 is TGTGCCAGTAGTATAGATCTGGGGTCAATCTATGGCTACACCTTC. Protein sequence: CASSIDLGSIYGYTF. Filled out from reference TRBV19 and TRBJ1-2, the complete variable domain reads DGGITQSPKYLFRKEGQNVTLSCEQNLNHDAMYWYRQDPGQGLRLIYYSQIVNDFQKGDIAEGYSVSREKKESFPLTVTSAQKNPTAFYLCASSIDLGSIYGYTFGSGTRLTVV.

The genes are TRBV5-4 and TRBJ2-3; D tentatively fits TRBD1 or TRBD2 (5 bases each). From germline, CDR1 is SGHNT and CDR2 YYREEE (reference sequence). The length of the CDR3 is 13 residues. Trimming removed 4 bases from V and 4 bases from J, with 10 bases in between. The CDR3 loop is CASSIGTPDTQYF. The CDR3 DNA follows: TGTGCCAGCAGCATCGGGACCCCAGATACGCAGTATTTT.

Comment on this clone: Mismatch with germline at one junction end may stem from a read error. Distinct nucleotide sequences in the sample also encode this CDR3. This rearrangement joins TRBV4-1 to TRBJ2-6; tentatively, D is TRBD1 (6 bases). Per the germline V gene, CDR1 is MGHRA and CDR2 is YSYEKL. The CDR3 loop spans 15 amino acids. CDR3 residues: CASSQTGTGANVLTF. The CDR3 region has the DNA TGCGCTAGCAGCCAAACAGGGACTGGGGCCAACGTCCTGACTTTC.

The chain is built from TRBV6-5 and TRBJ1-2; TRBD1 might be the D (6 bases). The germline V and J ends were trimmed by 6 bases and 4 bases, with 18 bases remaining between them. The V gene's germline CDR1 is MNHEY and CDR2 SVGAGI. The CDR3 consists of 15 residues. The CDR3 spells CASRDGGGLIYGYTF. CDR3 nucleotide sequence: TGTGCCAGCAGAGATGGAGGGGGGCTTATCTATGGCTACACCTTC.

The rearrangement uses TRBV10-3 and TRBJ2-3, with a possible D match to TRBD2 (6 bases). The CDR3 totals 13 residues. Germline V gives CDR1 ENHRY, CDR2 SYGVKD. V was trimmed by 8 bases and J by 0 bases, leaving 9 bases between them. CDR3 DNA sequence: TGTGCCATCGGCGGGGCTAGCACAGATACGCAGTATTTT. It encodes CAIGGASTDTQYF.

CDR3 amino acids: CAISEVNTPGGNQPQHF. The CDR3 nucleotides read TGTGCCATCAGTGAGGTTAATACACCGGGGGGCAATCAGCCCCAGCATTTT. This chain joins TRBV10-3 and TRBJ1-5; tentatively, D is TRBD1 (5 bases). Trimming left V 2 bases short and J 2 bases short, with 16 bases between. CDR3 length: 17 amino acids. CDR1 ENHRY and CDR2 SYGVKD come from the germline V gene.

For the CDR3, the DNA is TGTGCCAGCAGCCCAAGTACGTATACCACCATATATTTT. Translation: CASSPSTYTTIYF. This chain joins TRBV3-1 (or the pseudogene TRBV3-2) and TRBJ1-3; D gene uncertain. Germline V lookup: CDR1 LGHDT, CDR2 YNNKEL (reference sequence). Trimming removed 4 bases at V and 9 bases at J, with 13 bases between. This CDR3 is 13 amino acids long.

The rearrangement links TRBV4-3 to TRBJ2-7; no clear D. Germline CDR1 LGHNA, CDR2 YSLEER. This CDR3 region has 15 residues. Trimming took off 0 bases at V and 1 base at J, with 10 bases between the two ends. CDR3 sequence reads: CASSQDPAESYEQYF. The CDR3 DNA sequence: TGCGCCAGCAGCCAAGATCCGGCGGAATCCTACGAGCAGTACTTC.